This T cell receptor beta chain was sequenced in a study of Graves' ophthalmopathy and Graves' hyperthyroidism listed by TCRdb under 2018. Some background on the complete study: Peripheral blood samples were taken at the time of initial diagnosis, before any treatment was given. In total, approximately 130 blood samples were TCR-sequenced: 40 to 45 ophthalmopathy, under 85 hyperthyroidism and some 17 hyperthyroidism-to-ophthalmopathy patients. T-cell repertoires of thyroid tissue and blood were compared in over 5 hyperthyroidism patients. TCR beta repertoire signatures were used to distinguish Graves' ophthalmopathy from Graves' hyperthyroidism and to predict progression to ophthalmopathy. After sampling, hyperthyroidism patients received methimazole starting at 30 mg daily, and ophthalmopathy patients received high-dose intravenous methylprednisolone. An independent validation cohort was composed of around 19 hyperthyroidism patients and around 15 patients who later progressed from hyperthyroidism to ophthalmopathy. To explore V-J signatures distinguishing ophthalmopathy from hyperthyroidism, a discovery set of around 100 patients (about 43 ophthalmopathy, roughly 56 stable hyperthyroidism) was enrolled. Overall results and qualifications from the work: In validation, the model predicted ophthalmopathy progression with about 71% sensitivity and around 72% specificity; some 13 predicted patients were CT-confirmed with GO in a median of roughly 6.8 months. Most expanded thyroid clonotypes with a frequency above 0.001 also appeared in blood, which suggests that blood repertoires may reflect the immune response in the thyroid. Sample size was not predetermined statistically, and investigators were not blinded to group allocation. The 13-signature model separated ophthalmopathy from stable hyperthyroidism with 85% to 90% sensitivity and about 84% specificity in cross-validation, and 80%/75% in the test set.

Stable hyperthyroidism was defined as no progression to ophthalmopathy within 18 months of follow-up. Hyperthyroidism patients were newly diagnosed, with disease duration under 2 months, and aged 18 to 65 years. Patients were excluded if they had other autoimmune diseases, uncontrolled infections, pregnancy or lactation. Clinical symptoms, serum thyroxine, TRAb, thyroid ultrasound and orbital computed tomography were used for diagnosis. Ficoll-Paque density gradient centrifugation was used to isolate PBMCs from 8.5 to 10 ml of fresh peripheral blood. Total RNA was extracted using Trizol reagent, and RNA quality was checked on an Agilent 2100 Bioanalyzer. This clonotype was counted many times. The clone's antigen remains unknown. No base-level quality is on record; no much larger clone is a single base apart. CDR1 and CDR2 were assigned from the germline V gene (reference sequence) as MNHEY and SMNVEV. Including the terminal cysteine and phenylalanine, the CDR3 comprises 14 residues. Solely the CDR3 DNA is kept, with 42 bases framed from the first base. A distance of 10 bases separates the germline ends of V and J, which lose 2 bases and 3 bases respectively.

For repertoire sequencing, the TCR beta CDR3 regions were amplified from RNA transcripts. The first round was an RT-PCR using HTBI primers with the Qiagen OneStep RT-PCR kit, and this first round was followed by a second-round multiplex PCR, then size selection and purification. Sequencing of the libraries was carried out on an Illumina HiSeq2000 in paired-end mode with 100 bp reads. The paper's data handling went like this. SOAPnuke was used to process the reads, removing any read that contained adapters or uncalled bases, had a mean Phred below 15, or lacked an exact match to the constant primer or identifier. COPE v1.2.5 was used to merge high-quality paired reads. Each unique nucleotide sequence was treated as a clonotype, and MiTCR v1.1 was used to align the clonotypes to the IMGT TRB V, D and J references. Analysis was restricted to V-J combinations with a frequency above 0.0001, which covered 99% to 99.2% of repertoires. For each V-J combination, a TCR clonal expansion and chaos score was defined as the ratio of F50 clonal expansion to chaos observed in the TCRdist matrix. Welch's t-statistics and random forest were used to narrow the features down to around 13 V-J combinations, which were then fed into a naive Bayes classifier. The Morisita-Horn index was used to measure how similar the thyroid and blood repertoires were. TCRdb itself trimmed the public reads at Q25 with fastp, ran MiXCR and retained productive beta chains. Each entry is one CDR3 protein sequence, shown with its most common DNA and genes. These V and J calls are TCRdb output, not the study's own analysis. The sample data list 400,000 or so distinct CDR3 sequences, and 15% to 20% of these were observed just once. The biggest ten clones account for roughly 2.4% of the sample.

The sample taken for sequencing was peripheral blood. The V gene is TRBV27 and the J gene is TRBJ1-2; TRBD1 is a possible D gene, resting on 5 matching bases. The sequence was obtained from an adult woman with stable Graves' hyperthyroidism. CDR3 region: CASSLVGTYYGYTF. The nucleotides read TGTGCCAGCAGTTTAGTGGGGACCTACTATGGCTACACCTTC.